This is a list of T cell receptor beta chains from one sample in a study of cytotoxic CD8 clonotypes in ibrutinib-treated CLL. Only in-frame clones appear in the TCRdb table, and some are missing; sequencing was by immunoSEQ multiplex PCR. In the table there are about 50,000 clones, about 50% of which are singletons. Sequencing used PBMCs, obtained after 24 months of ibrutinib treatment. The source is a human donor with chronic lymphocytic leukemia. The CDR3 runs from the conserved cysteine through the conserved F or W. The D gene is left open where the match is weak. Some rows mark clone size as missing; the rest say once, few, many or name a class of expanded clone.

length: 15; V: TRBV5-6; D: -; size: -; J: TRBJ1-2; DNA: TGTGCCAGCAGCTATCCCCTAGCCGGGAGAGATGGCTACACCTTC; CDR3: CASSYPLAGRDGYTF
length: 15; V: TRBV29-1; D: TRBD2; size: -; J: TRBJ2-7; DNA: TGCAGCGTCGCTTATAGGCTAGCGGGGGTCTACGAGCAGTACTTC; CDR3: CSVAYRLAGVYEQYF
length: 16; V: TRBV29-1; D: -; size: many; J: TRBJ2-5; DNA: TGCAGCGTTGTCCTTTCCCTAGGGTCTAGTCAAGAGACCCAGTACTTC; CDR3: CSVVLSLGSSQETQYF
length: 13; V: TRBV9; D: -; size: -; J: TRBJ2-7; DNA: TGTGCCAGCAGCTCCCGTCCAACCTACGAGCAGTACTTC; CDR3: CASSSRPTYEQYF
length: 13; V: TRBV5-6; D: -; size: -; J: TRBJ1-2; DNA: TGTGCCAGCACCCCCCGGATCTCCTATGGCTACACCTTC; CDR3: CASTPRISYGYTF
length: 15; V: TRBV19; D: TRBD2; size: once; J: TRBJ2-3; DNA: TGTGCCAGTAGTATAGCTGGACTAGCGGGTTCTACGCAGTATTTT; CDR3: CASSIAGLAGSTQYF
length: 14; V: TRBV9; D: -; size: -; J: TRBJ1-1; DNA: TGTGCCAGCAGCGTAGTGGGACAGAACACTGAAGCTTTCTTT; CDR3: CASSVVGQNTEAFF
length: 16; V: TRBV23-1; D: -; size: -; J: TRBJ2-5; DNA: TGCGCCAGCAGTCAACGGTCTAGCTGGTACCAAGAGACCCAGTACTTC; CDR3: CASSQRSSWYQETQYF
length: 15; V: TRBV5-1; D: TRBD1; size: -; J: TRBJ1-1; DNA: TGCGCCAGCAGCTTTCGGACAGGCGGGAACACTGAAGCTTTCTTT; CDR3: CASSFRTGGNTEAFF
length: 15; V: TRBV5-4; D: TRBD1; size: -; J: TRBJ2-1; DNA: TGTGCCAGCAGCCCCTGGGACAGGGATTACAATGAGCAGTTCTTC; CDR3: CASSPWDRDYNEQFF
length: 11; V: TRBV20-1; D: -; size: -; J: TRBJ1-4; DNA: TGCAGTGCTAGAGGAAATGAAAAACTGTTTTTT; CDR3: CSARGNEKLFF
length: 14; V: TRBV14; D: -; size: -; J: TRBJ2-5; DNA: TGTGCCAGCAGCCAGTTGAGGGTTTTGAAGACCCAGTACTTC; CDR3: CASSQLRVLKTQYF
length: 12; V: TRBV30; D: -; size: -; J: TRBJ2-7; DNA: TGTGCCTGGAGTGTACGGACCTACGAGCAGTACTTC; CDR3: CAWSVRTYEQYF
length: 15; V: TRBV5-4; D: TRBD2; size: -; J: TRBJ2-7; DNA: TGTGCCAGCAGCGAACAGGCGGGGGGGCCCTACGAGCAGTACTTC; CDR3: CASSEQAGGPYEQYF
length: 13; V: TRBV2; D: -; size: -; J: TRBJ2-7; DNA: TGTGCCAGCAGTAGGGTCCTATCCTACGAGCAGTACTTC; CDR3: CASSRVLSYEQYF
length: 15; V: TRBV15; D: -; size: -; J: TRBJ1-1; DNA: TGTGCCACCAGCACCCACCGGGGCTCCGGGACTGAAGCTTTCTTT; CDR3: CATSTHRGSGTEAFF
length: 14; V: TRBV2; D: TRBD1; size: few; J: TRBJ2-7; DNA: TGTGCCAGCAGGACAGGGTTAACATCCTACGAGCAGTACTTC; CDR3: CASRTGLTSYEQYF
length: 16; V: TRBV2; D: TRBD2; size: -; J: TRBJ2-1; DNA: TGTGCCAGCAGTGAAGGGACTAGCGGGGGGGTAGGTGAGCAGTTCTTC; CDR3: CASSEGTSGGVGEQFF
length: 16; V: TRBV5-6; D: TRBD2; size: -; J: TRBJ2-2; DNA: TGTGCCAGCAACCCGTTAGCGGGGGGGGGCACCGGGGAGCTGTTTTTT; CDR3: CASNPLAGGGTGELFF
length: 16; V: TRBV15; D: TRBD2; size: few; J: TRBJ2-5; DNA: TGTGCCACCAGCATTCTGACTAGCGGGGGGCAAGAGACCCAGTACTTC; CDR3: CATSILTSGGQETQYF
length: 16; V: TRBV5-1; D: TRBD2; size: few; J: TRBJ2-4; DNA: TGCGCCAGCAGCTGGACTAGCGGGGGACTGAGAAACATTCAGTACTTC; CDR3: CASSWTSGGLRNIQYF
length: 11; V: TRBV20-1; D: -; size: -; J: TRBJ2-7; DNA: TGCAGTGCAGGAGACAGACAGGAGCAGTACTTC; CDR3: CSAGDRQEQYF
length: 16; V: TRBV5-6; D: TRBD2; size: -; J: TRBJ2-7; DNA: TGTGCCAGCAGCCCCTCAAGCGGGGGACCCACCTACGAGCAGTACTTC; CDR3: CASSPSSGGPTYEQYF
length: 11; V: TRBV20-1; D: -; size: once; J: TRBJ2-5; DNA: TGCAGTGCTAGAGATAACTCACCCCAGTACTTC; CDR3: CSARDNSPQYF
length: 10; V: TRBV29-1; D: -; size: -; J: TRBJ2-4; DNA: TGCAGCGTTGGACAGGACATTCAGTACTTC; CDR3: CSVGQDIQYF
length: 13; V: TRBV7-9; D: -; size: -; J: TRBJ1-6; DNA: TGTGCCAGCAGCTTAGAGGGGAATTCACCCCTCCACTTT; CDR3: CASSLEGNSPLHF